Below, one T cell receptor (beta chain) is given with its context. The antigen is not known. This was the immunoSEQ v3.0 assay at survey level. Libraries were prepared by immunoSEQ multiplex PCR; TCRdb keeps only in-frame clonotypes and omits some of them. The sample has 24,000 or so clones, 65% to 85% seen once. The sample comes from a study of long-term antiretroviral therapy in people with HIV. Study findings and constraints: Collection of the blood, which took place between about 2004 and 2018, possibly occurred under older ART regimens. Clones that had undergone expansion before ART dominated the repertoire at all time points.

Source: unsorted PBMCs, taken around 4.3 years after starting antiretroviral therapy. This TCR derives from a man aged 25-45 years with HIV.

The CDR3 nucleotides are TGTGCCAGTAGTGGGAGGGGGCAGGGCATTCAGTACTTC. It specifies CASSGRGQGIQYF. The rearrangement links TRBV19 to TRBJ2-4, with D tentatively TRBD1 or TRBD2 (7 bases each). CDR1 and CDR2 (germline): LNHDA, SQIVND (reference sequence). The V end was cut by 5 bases, the J end by 9 bases, with 14 bases between. CDR3 length: 13 residues.